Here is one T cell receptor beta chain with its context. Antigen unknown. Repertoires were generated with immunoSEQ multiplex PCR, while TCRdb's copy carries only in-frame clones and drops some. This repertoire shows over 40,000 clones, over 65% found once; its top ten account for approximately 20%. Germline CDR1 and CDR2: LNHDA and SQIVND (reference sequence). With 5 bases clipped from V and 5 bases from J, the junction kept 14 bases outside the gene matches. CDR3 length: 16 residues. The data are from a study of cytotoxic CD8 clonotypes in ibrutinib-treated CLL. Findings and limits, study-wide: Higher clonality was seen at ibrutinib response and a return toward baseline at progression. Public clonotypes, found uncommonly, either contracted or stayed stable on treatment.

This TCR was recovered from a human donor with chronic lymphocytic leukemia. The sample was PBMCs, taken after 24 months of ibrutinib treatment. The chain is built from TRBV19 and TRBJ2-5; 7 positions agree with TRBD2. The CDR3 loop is CASSPGGGGPVETQYF. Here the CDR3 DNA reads TGTGCCAGTAGTCCTGGGGGGGGAGGGCCAGTGGAGACCCAGTACTTC.